The T cell receptor (beta chain) described here comes from a study of blood T cell repertoires in COVID-19. The repertoire was sequenced with immunoSEQ multiplex PCR; TCRdb's copy has only in-frame clones and lacks some. The sample holds over 110,000 clones, around 89% seen once. This CDR3 is built from 14 residues. With 5 bases clipped from V and 5 bases from J, the junction kept 4 bases outside the gene matches. From germline, CDR1 is SNHLY and CDR2 FYNNEI. This TCR derives from a human donor in a cohort sampled during active COVID-19. This chain links TRBV2 with TRBJ1-5; TRBD1 agrees at 9 bases. The sample was peripheral blood. The CDR3: CASSQGQGDQPQHF. Written as DNA, the CDR3 is TGTGCCAGCAGTCAGGGACAGGGCGATCAGCCCCAGCATTTT.